This TCR beta chain derives from a study of a mutant IDH1 vaccine in newly diagnosed glioma. Across the whole study: Among treated patients, approximately 60% were male and around 40% female, and mean age was 40.4 years. Those enrolled had earlier been treated with radiotherapy, temozolomide, or both, mostly both. Study-wide results and limits: Apparently unrelated to pseudoprogression were changes in the top peripheral T cell clonotypes.

Clones were sequenced by immunoSEQ multiplex PCR, and TCRdb holds only the in-frame ones, with some missing. The sample carries 45,000 to 65,000 clones, about four fifths recorded once. Time point reported: baseline, week 1 (first vaccination visit). Treatment: pre-vaccination baseline after standard-of-care therapy. V lost 0 bases, J lost 4 bases, and 14 bases lay in between. In germline, CDR1 is SGHNT, CDR2 YYREEE (reference sequence). The CDR3 sequence is 16 residues long. This clone was picked up a small number of times. The antigen is not known. This TCR came from a man between 18 and 35 years old with glioma. The chain joins TRBV5-4 to TRBJ1-5; no clear D. This sample comprised PBMCs, obtained from a glioma patient treated with radiotherapy, temozolomide or both. The CDR3 nucleotides are TGTGCCAGCAGCTTGGAGGATAGGGTGACAAATCAGCCCCAGCATTTT. Its protein is CASSLEDRVTNQPQHF.